The 3 T cell receptor beta chains reported below all come from one sample, sequenced in a study of shared clonotypes between healthy human individuals. Data came from immunoSEQ multiplex PCR; TCRdb stores just in-frame clones and leaves some out. Of more than 2 million clones listed, under 97% are singletons. The sample was naive CD4+ T cells sorted from blood. Sample subset: CD45RA+ positively selected. Receptors originate from a man between 18 and 29 years old in good health.

The chain joins TRBV15 to TRBJ2-2; D is ambiguous. The CDR3 spans 17 residues. With 6 bases removed from V and 9 bases from J, the gap between germline ends came to 26 bases. CDR1 and CDR2 (germline): LNHNV, YYDKDF (reference sequence). In nucleotides, the CDR3 is TGTGCCACCAGTCAGAGAACTTCTATCGCCTCGTTTAGGGAGCTGTTTTTT. As protein: CATSQRTSIASFRELFF.

This clone was counted a single time. The chain links TRBV7-2 to TRBJ2-7; D gene ambiguous. V was clipped by 1 base and J by 5 bases, with 15 bases between them. The germline CDR1 and CDR2 sequences are SGHTA and FQGNSA. The CDR3 sequence is 15 residues long. The DNA of the CDR3 is TGTGCCAGCAGCTTAGGTCAGGCGCTAGGAAACGAGCAGTACTTC. It translates to CASSLGQALGNEQYF.

The rearrangement joins TRBV10-2 to TRBJ2-7; D may be TRBD1 (6 bases). V was trimmed by 2 bases and J by 7 bases, leaving 18 bases between them. Per germline, CDR1 WSHSY and CDR2 SAAADI. The CDR3 is 15 residues long. CDR3: CASSEGAGARGEQYF. CDR3 in DNA: TGCGCCAGCAGTGAGGGGGCAGGGGCTCGAGGAGAGCAGTACTTC.